This T cell receptor (beta chain) originates from a study of regulatory T cells in long-lasting Graves disease. This clonotype was detected ten times or more. The antigen remains undetermined. V lost 2 bases and J lost 2, with 6 bases in between. The CDR3 runs 13 residues. General study findings and limits: Reduced TCR diversity was observed in persistent Graves' patients versus newly diagnosed patients.

Sequencing libraries for TCR beta were prepared with iRepertoire HTBI primers and Arm-PCR of CDR3 regions. MiXCR, run by TCRdb on the multiplex PCR reads, gives a single entry per CDR3 protein. The sample yields roughly 450,000 distinct CDR3 sequences, less than 25% seen once. Specified time point: persistent/refractory GD, antithyroid drugs over 5 years with positive TRAb. RNA from PBMCs was the source of the TCR library. The receptor was isolated from a female donor with Graves disease. The V and J genes are TRBV12-3 or TRBV12-4 and TRBJ1-2; D gene uncertain. Sequencing was performed on peripheral blood mononuclear cells (PBMCs), taken when the disease was refractory, from a patient treated with antithyroid drugs. The CDR3 loop reads CASSLLINYGYTF. The CDR3 coding sequence is TGTGCCAGCAGTTTATTGATAAACTATGGCTACACCTTC.